The 24 T cell receptor beta chains below were found in one sample sequenced in a study of T cell changes during pregnancy in multiple sclerosis. TCRdb's table, derived via immunoSEQ multiplex PCR, lists solely in-frame clones and lacks some. The table shows 50,000 to 65,000 clones, with 90% to 95% occurring only once. Sequenced material: CD8+ T cells from peripheral blood mononuclear cells, taken in the second trimester of pregnancy. The source is a female donor with multiple sclerosis, enrolled in a pregnancy study.

The chain uses TRBV28 and TRBJ1-3; tentative D call: TRBD1 (5 bases). Germline CDR1 is MDHEN and CDR2 is SYDVKM. V was pared by 3 bases and J by 2 bases, with 11 bases between. The CDR3 consists of 15 residues. The CDR3 here is CASSFIPTAGNTIYF. The CDR3 DNA follows: TGTGCCAGCAGTTTCATCCCGACAGCTGGAAACACCATATATTTT.

The rearrangement joins TRBV15 to TRBJ2-3; D may be TRBD2 (6 bases). V dropped 5 bases and J dropped 0 bases, with 12 bases sitting between them. The CDR3 is made up of 15 amino acids. Germline CDR1 is LNHNV and CDR2 is YYDKDF (reference sequence). Written as DNA, the CDR3 is TGTGCCACCAGCGCCGGGACTTCTAGCACAGATACGCAGTATTTT. It yields the protein CATSAGTSSTDTQYF.

This clone was observed once. V gene TRBV7-9 combines with J gene TRBJ2-7, with 11 positions matching TRBD2. This CDR3 region has 15 residues. J was trimmed by 7 bases and V by 1 base; bases with no gene match: 6. Germline V CDR1 and CDR2: SEHNR, FQNEAQ (reference sequence). Written as DNA, the CDR3 is TGTGCCAGCAGCTTAGTGACTAGCGGGACAGAAGAGCAGTACTTC. It codes for CASSLVTSGTEEQYF.

This chain links TRBV7-9 with TRBJ1-2, with 9 bases matching TRBD1. CDR1 is SEHNR and CDR2 is FQNEAQ in the germline V gene (reference sequence). The CDR3 is 15 amino acids. V lost 1 base to trimming and J lost 7 bases; unmatched junction nucleotides: 7. The CDR3 here is CASSLGGGDRAGYTF. CDR3 bases: TGTGCCAGCAGCTTAGGAGGTGGGGACAGGGCTGGCTACACCTTC.

The V and J genes are TRBV27 and TRBJ1-1, with D perhaps matching TRBD1 (6 bases). The CDR3 runs to 14 residues. V was pared by 8 bases and J by 1 base, with 14 bases between. Looked up from germline, CDR1 is MNHEY and CDR2 is SMNVEV (reference sequence). CDR3 in amino acids: CASQPQGRNTEAFF. For the CDR3, the DNA is TGTGCCAGCCAACCCCAGGGGCGGAACACTGAAGCTTTCTTT.

This chain links TRBV30 with TRBJ1-1; D is uncertain. The CDR3 length is 13 residues. Per the germline V gene, CDR1 is GTSNPN and CDR2 is SVGIG (reference sequence). Trimming pared 4 bases from V and 0 bases from J, leaving 9 bases between. CDR3 nucleotide sequence: TGTGCCTGGAACTACGGGGTGAACACTGAAGCTTTCTTT. Translation gives CAWNYGVNTEAFF.

About this clone itself: At the DNA level, this CDR3 is encoded by other sequences in the same sample as well. DNA of the CDR3: TGTGCCAGCAGGGGGGGCTCCTACGAGCAGTACTTC. Its protein product is CASRGGSYEQYF. J is TRBJ2-7 and V is TRBV2, with a weak D call TRBD2 (6 bases). CDR1 is SNHLY and CDR2 is FYNNEI in the germline V gene. The CDR3 has 12 amino acids. Trimming left V 6 bases short and J 0 bases short, with 6 bases between.

The CDR3 DNA follows: TGTGCCAGCAGCCGTGGGACAGGGGCTGGCTACGAGCAGTACTTC. Protein sequence: CASSRGTGAGYEQYF. The chain employs TRBV5-8 and TRBJ2-7; 10 bases agree with TRBD1. There are 15 residues in the CDR3. The J segment lost 3 bases and the V segment lost 4 bases, leaving 7 bases of the junction unmatched. Germline-derived CDR1 and CDR2 are SGHTS and YDEGEE.

This clone was detected a few times. This chain uses TRBV30 with TRBJ1-2; no reliable D call. The CDR3 spans 12 residues. The germline V and J ends were trimmed by 0 bases and 8 bases, with 10 bases remaining between them. Germline-derived CDR1 and CDR2 are GTSNPN and SVGIG (reference sequence). The CDR3 loop reads CAWSVVPGGYTF. CDR3 in DNA: TGTGCCTGGAGTGTGGTTCCCGGGGGCTACACCTTC.

The chain is built from TRBV19 and TRBJ1-1; 9 bases fit TRBD1. The germline CDR1 and CDR2 sequences are LNHDA and SQIVND (reference sequence). The junction had 3 bases not matched to a gene; V was cut back by 3 bases and J by 4 bases. The CDR3 is 14 residues long. The CDR3 protein is CASSIRQGVTEAFF. DNA of the CDR3: TGTGCCAGTAGTATCCGACAGGGGGTCACTGAAGCTTTCTTT.

This clone was counted once. J is TRBJ1-1 and V is TRBV9, with D maybe TRBD1 (5 bases). This CDR3 has 14 amino acids. The V gene's germline CDR1 is SGDLS and CDR2 YYNGEE. V was cut by 0 bases and J by 1 base, with 7 bases left in between. The CDR3 DNA is TGTGCCAGCAGCGTAGAAGGGGCGAACACTGAAGCTTTCTTT. Its translation is CASSVEGANTEAFF.

The gene calls are TRBV14 and TRBJ2-7, with D hard to call. The length of the CDR3 is 14 residues. CDR1 and CDR2 from the germline V gene are SGHDN and FVKESK. V was cut by 0 bases and J by 3 bases, with 9 bases left in between. The CDR3 sequence: CASSQENRRYEQYF. The CDR3 DNA reads as TGTGCCAGCAGCCAAGAAAACAGACGCTACGAGCAGTACTTC.

V and J are TRBV9 and TRBJ1-2, with D possibly TRBD1 on 5 matching bases. This CDR3 has 14 residues. Germline V gene lookup returns CDR1 SGDLS and CDR2 YYNGEE. V was pared by 0 bases and J by 0 bases, with 6 bases between. The CDR3 protein is CASSVGTPNYGYTF. CDR3 nucleotides: TGTGCCAGCAGCGTAGGGACACCTAACTATGGCTACACCTTC. Combining the CDR3 with reference TRBV9 and TRBJ1-2 gives the whole variable domain DSGVTQTPKHLITATGQRVTLRCSPRSGDLSVYWYQQSLDQGLQFLIQYYNGEERAKGNILERFSAQQFPDLHSELNLSSLELGDSALYFCASSVGTPNYGYTFGSGTRLTVV.

The genes are TRBV7-6 and TRBJ2-7, with 11 nucleotides matching TRBD2. CDR3 length: 13 residues. V was clipped by 5 bases and J by 6 bases; unmatched bases: 3. Germline loops: CDR1 SGHVS, CDR2 FNYEAQ. CDR3 in amino acids: CASSAGTSGEQYF. CDR3 nucleotides: TGTGCCAGCAGCGCCGGGACTAGCGGCGAGCAGTACTTC.

CDR3 in DNA: TGTGCCAGCAGCTCCCGGGACAGGGGGCTCTACGAGCAGTACTTC. Protein product: CASSSRDRGLYEQYF. The rearrangement joins TRBV7-9 to TRBJ2-7; 12 bases match TRBD1. The CDR3 length is 15 residues. CDR1 is SEHNR and CDR2 is FQNEAQ in the germline V gene (reference sequence). The junction had 4 bases not matched to a gene; V was cut back by 4 bases and J by 3 bases.

The chain recombines TRBV6-5 with TRBJ1-2; no clear D. Per the germline V gene, CDR1 is MNHEY and CDR2 is SVGAGI. Trimming pared 2 bases from V and 4 bases from J, leaving 8 bases between. This CDR3 spans 13 amino acids. The CDR3 DNA is TGTGCCAGCAGTTACGGGGAGGCCTATGGCTACACCTTC. Residues: CASSYGEAYGYTF.

The chain carries TRBV27 and TRBJ1-5; a weak D match, TRBD1 (5 bases). The CDR3 totals 14 residues. Germline CDR1 and CDR2: MNHEY and SMNVEV (reference sequence). Trimming took 1 base from V and 4 from J, leaving 8 bases between them. This CDR3 is CASSLLGTNQPQHF. DNA for the CDR3: TGTGCCAGCAGTTTATTGGGGACTAATCAGCCCCAGCATTTT.

The J gene is TRBJ2-3, the V gene TRBV29-1, with 11 bases aligning to TRBD2. Trimming took 5 bases from V and 0 from J; bases not matched to a gene: 7. The CDR3 contains 16 residues. The V gene's germline CDR1 is SQVTM and CDR2 ANQGSEA. In nucleotides, the CDR3 is TGCAGCGTTAGGGGACTAGCGGTTACTAGCACAGATACGCAGTATTTT. Translated: CSVRGLAVTSTDTQYF.

J is TRBJ1-5 and V is TRBV28; no clear D gene. There are 13 residues in the CDR3. V lost 2 bases, J lost 4 bases, and 6 bases lay in between. From germline, CDR1 is MDHEN and CDR2 SYDVKM. Here the CDR3 DNA reads TGTGCCAGCAGTTTAGGCATTAATCAGCCCCAGCATTTT. Encoded protein: CASSLGINQPQHF.

The chain links TRBV5-4 to TRBJ1-2; D possibly corresponds to TRBD1 (5 bases). This CDR3 contains 11 residues. The germline gives CDR1 SGHNT, CDR2 YYREEE (reference sequence). V lost 3 bases to trimming and J lost 10 bases, with 10 bases between them. CDR3: CASSSGEFYTF. CDR3 nucleotide sequence: TGTGCCAGCAGCTCGGGGGAATTCTACACCTTC.

The gene calls are TRBV7-9 and TRBJ2-5; no definite D call. V was cut by 6 bases and J by 5 bases, with 10 bases left in between. The CDR3 runs 12 residues. Per the germline V gene, CDR1 is SEHNR and CDR2 is FQNEAQ (reference sequence). The CDR3 bases are TGTGCCAGCAGAGAAATTGAGGAGACCCAGTACTTC. This translates into CASREIEETQYF.

The chain combines TRBV7-8 with TRBJ2-7, with TRBD1 matching over 9 bases. This CDR3 has 18 residues. Trimming at V came to 1 base and at J to 4 bases, leaving 14 bases not matched to a gene. The germline V gene has CDR1 SGHVS and CDR2 FQNEAQ. The CDR3 here is CASSLGDPGQGLPYEQYF. The CDR3 DNA reads TGTGCCAGCAGCTTAGGGGACCCGGGACAGGGATTACCGTACGAGCAGTACTTC.

This clone was counted a single time. The CDR3 sequence is CASSSPAGQPFYEQYF. The CDR3 DNA sequence: TGTGCCAGTAGTTCCCCCGCGGGACAGCCTTTTTACGAGCAGTACTTC. The chain recombines TRBV19 with TRBJ2-7; D is possibly TRBD1 (7 bases). CDR3 length equals 16 residues. The V and J ends lost 5 bases and 4 bases respectively, with 21 bases between them. Per the germline V gene, CDR1 is LNHDA and CDR2 is SQIVND (reference sequence).

The V call is TRBV19, the J call TRBJ2-2; D is unclear. The CDR3 contains 16 residues. Deletions cut 4 bases from V and 2 bases from J, with 14 bases between. Germline V gene sequence: CDR1 LNHDA, CDR2 SQIVND (reference sequence). The DNA for the CDR3 is TGTGCCAGTAGTACCTTTGGTTGGAGCAACACCGGGGAGCTGTTTTTT. This sequence encodes CASSTFGWSNTGELFF.